This T cell receptor beta chain was sequenced during a study of T-cell memory formation after mild COVID-19. Whole-study findings and limits: Clones that contracted from day 15 to 85 were balanced CD4/CD8, while later expanders leaned CD4+. Pre-infection memory showed some responding clones, and this suggested that cross-reactive memory joined. Most CD4+ clones that shrank were in CM and EM, while CD8+ ones turned up in EMRA.

The table lists this clonotype with a few counts. The antigen is not known. MiXCR, run by TCRdb on the 5' RACE reads, gives a single entry per CDR3 protein. This sample has 400,000 or so distinct CDR3 sequences, with 15% to 25% found just once. The V end lost 0 bases, the J end lost 2 bases, and 14 bases lay between the germline ends. Per germline, CDR1 SGHVS and CDR2 FQNEAQ. The CDR3 length is 17 residues. This clonotype was sampled from an adult woman who had mild COVID-19 (a few samples of this study predate the infection). Cell type and time point are not known. The genes are TRBV7-8 and TRBJ2-1; no firm D call. The sample was PBMCs or a T cell subset sorted from them (not recorded which). CDR3 sequence (DNA): TGTGCCAGCAGCTTAGCGGGTCCGCAGTCCCCCTACAATGAGCAGTTCTTC. This codes for CASSLAGPQSPYNEQFF.